This TCR beta chain was sequenced during a study of neurological immune-mediated disorders. Study results and limitations: The multiple sclerosis repertoire cluster had no clinical or MRI correlate.

V lost 3 bases and J lost 6, with 18 bases in between. CDR1 and CDR2 from the germline V gene are KGHSH and LQKENI. The CDR3 consists of 15 residues. This clonotype occurred many times. Its antigen is currently unknown. As for the cDNA, it was generated by 5'RACE with 10-nucleotide random UMIs. TCRdb used MiXCR to reprocess the 5' RACE reads, holding one entry per CDR3 protein. The sample holds 87,000 or so distinct CDR3 sequences, roughly 4% seen once. This chain connects TRBV18 to TRBJ2-7, with a tentative D call TRBD2 (7 bases). Input material: PBMCs. The receptor's source is a woman aged 18-35 years with multiple sclerosis. The CDR3 DNA sequence: TGTGCCAGCTCACCCGGACCCGGGGGGCTCGGCGAGCAGTACTTC. This sequence encodes CASSPGPGGLGEQYF.